A single sample is the source of the 31 T cell receptor beta chains below, sequenced in a study of OX40 agonist ivuxolimab in advanced cancers. Here immunoSEQ multiplex PCR was the method, and the copy in TCRdb shows in-frame clones only, minus some. The sample lists 20,000 to 25,000 clones, approximately 82% seen once, with around 59% in the top ten. The material sequenced was CD4+ or CD8+ T cells sorted from blood, taken in a trial of the OX40 agonist ivuxolimab. These receptors came from an adult with an advanced solid tumor such as melanoma, head and neck, liver or kidney cancer.

J is TRBJ2-1 and V is TRBV28, with D possibly TRBD2 on 6 matching bases. Trimming cost V 3 bases and J 7 bases, with 10 bases left between them. CDR1 is MDHEN, CDR2 SYDVKM, per germline. The CDR3 has 13 amino acids. The CDR3 DNA reads TGTGCCAGCAGTTTTGTAGGAGGGAATGAGCAGTTCTTC. It codes for CASSFVGGNEQFF.

This rearrangement joins TRBV9 to TRBJ2-3; D remains ambiguous. The CDR3 runs to 17 residues. Germline assignment: CDR1 SGDLS and CDR2 YYNGEE. Between the trimmed V and J ends, which lost 0 bases and 0 bases, there was a span of 14 bases. In DNA form, the CDR3 reads TGTGCCAGCAGCGTAGATCTCCCGCTTGTTAGCACAGATACGCAGTATTTT. This codes for CASSVDLPLVSTDTQYF.

V is TRBV14 and J is TRBJ2-2; the match to TRBD2 covers 14 bases. CDR3 length equals 14 residues. CDR1 and CDR2 (germline): SGHDN, FVKESK. The trim removed 4 bases at V and 10 bases at J, leaving 2 bases unmatched. CDR3: CASSPGLAGEELFF. In DNA, the CDR3 is TGTGCCAGCAGCCCGGGACTAGCGGGAGAGGAGCTGTTTTTT.

The chain has TRBV27 and TRBJ2-7; D remains unclear. CDR1 MNHEY and CDR2 SMNVEV come from the germline V gene (reference sequence). V lost 1 base to trimming and J lost 3 bases, with 4 bases between them. This CDR3 has 12 residues. The CDR3, as DNA: TGTGCCAGCAGTTTATTGGGCTACGAGCAGTACTTC. Residues: CASSLLGYEQYF.

The V call is TRBV7-6, the J call TRBJ2-7; D uncertain. CDR1 SGHVS and CDR2 FNYEAQ come from the germline V gene. Trimming removed 0 bases from V and 0 bases from J, with 6 bases in between. This CDR3 contains 14 residues. DNA of the CDR3: TGTGCCAGCAGCTTAGCGACGACCTCCTACGAGCAGTACTTC. Protein product: CASSLATTSYEQYF.

This clone has only a few counts. The chain combines TRBV28 with TRBJ2-3; the match to TRBD2 covers 7 bases. The CDR3 length is 14 residues. Germline V gene data show CDR1 as MDHEN and CDR2 as SYDVKM. The trim removed 7 bases at V and 1 base at J, leaving 5 bases unmatched. CDR3 region: CASTLASGTDTQYF. In DNA form, the CDR3 reads TGTGCCAGCACACTAGCGTCGGGCACAGATACGCAGTATTTT.

The chain is built from TRBV30 and TRBJ2-7; D tentatively reads TRBD1 or TRBD2 (5 bases each). Germline V gene data show CDR1 as GTSNPN and CDR2 as SVGIG (reference sequence). V was clipped by 5 bases and J by 7 bases, with 21 bases between them. The CDR3 is 14 residues long. CDR3 DNA sequence: TGTGCCTGGCCCTACACGGATAAATGGGGGGAGCAGTACTTC. Translated: CAWPYTDKWGEQYF.

The rearrangement uses TRBV7-9 and TRBJ2-7; 11 nucleotides agree with TRBD2. V was clipped by 4 bases and J by 7 bases; unmatched bases: 9. The germline CDR1 and CDR2 sequences are SEHNR and FQNEAQ (reference sequence). The CDR3 consists of 15 residues. The CDR3 DNA reads TGTGCCAGCAGCTCACCGGGACTAGCGGCGGGGGAGCAGTACTTC. It is translated as CASSSPGLAAGEQYF.

This clone was counted only a few times. The DNA for the CDR3 is TGTGCCAGCAGCTTAGCGCTGGGTTTCGGGGAGCTGTTTTTT. Protein product: CASSLALGFGELFF. This rearrangement joins TRBV7-9 to TRBJ2-2; no reliable D call. This CDR3 comprises 14 residues. Between the trimmed V and J ends, which lost 0 bases and 7 bases, there was a span of 9 bases. Germline lookup yields CDR1 SEHNR and CDR2 FQNEAQ (reference sequence). Based on the CDR3 plus reference TRBV7-9 and TRBJ2-2, the full variable domain is DTGVSQNPRHKITKRGQNVTFRCDPISEHNRLYWYRQTLGQGPEFLTYFQNEAQLEKSRLLSDRFSAERPKGSFSTLEIQRTEQGDSAMYLCASSLALGFGELFFGEGSRLTVL.

This clone was seen once. The chain couples TRBV27 to TRBJ2-7, with TRBD1 matching 10 bases. Trimming cost V 8 bases and J 3 bases; bases outside gene matches: 4. The CDR3 runs 13 residues. Germline V gene data show CDR1 as MNHEY and CDR2 as SMNVEV (reference sequence). CDR3: CASSGQGIYEQYF. The CDR3 DNA is TGTGCCAGCTCGGGACAGGGGATCTACGAGCAGTACTTC.

This clone was counted once. The gene calls are TRBV29-1 and TRBJ2-5; D perhaps matches TRBD2 (6 bases). CDR1 and CDR2 from the germline V gene are SQVTM and ANQGSEA. CDR3 length: 11 amino acids. V was clipped by 3 bases and J by 7 bases, with 9 bases between them. In DNA, the CDR3 is TGCAGCGTTGACAGGGAGGTGACCCAGTACTTC. It is translated as CSVDREVTQYF.

V is TRBV2 and J is TRBJ2-5; 10 bases fit TRBD1. The trim removed 9 bases at V and 5 bases at J, leaving 12 bases unmatched. CDR1 is SNHLY and CDR2 is FYNNEI in the germline V gene. This CDR3 region has 15 residues. The CDR3 sequence: CASPGQGRPPETQYF. The CDR3 DNA reads TGTGCCAGTCCGGGACAGGGGCGCCCTCCCGAGACCCAGTACTTC.

The chain couples TRBV9 to TRBJ2-7; 7 nucleotides match TRBD2. V shed 2 bases, J shed 0 bases, and the junction held 2 bases outside the gene matches. The CDR3 is 14 amino acids. Germline CDR1 is SGDLS and CDR2 is YYNGEE. Here the CDR3 DNA reads TGTGCCAGCAGCGTGGGGGGGTTCTCCTACGAGCAGTACTTC. It is translated as CASSVGGFSYEQYF.

The rearrangement joins TRBV4-3 to TRBJ2-7; TRBD1 matches at 8 bases. V was pared by 3 bases and J by 2 bases, with 6 bases of the junction left unmatched. Germline CDR1 LGHNA, CDR2 YSLEER. The CDR3 covers 15 residues. The CDR3 nucleotides read TGCGCCAGCAGCCACGGGACAGGAGGGCCCTACGAGCAGTACTTC. It encodes CASSHGTGGPYEQYF.

The rearrangement links TRBV9 to TRBJ2-7; D not certain. CDR1 SGDLS and CDR2 YYNGEE come from the germline V gene. Trimming cost V 2 bases and J 4 bases, with 10 bases left between them. The CDR3 loop spans 13 amino acids. Here the CDR3 DNA reads TGTGCCAGCAGCGTCATACCAGGTTACGAGCAGTACTTC. It is translated as CASSVIPGYEQYF.

This clone has only one observation. The chain employs TRBV28 and TRBJ2-5; TRBD1 matches 8 bases. The assigned J gene may be wrong: the sequence end matches TRBJ2-7 better. Per the germline V gene, CDR1 is MDHEN and CDR2 is SYDVKM. This CDR3 has 15 residues. The CDR3 nucleotides are TGTGCCAGCACCCTAGGACAGGGAGACTCCTACGAGCAGTACTTC. Protein product: CASTLGQGDSYEQYF.

The CDR3 bases are TGTGCCAGCAGTTTTGGGAGCGGGAGAAGGGACGAGCAGTACTTC. Protein product: CASSFGSGRRDEQYF. This chain joins TRBV28 and TRBJ2-7, with 8 bases fitting TRBD2. Germline assignment: CDR1 MDHEN and CDR2 SYDVKM. Trimming removed 3 bases from V and 5 bases from J; junction bases left unmatched: 9. The length of the CDR3 is 15 residues.

V usage is TRBV7-9 and J usage is TRBJ1-3, with TRBD1 matching 7 bases. V was clipped by 5 bases and J by 0 bases; unmatched bases: 4. The CDR3 has 15 residues. Germline V gene sequence: CDR1 SEHNR, CDR2 FQNEAQ (reference sequence). For the CDR3, the DNA is TGTGCCAGCAGCCCTCCAGGGGGCTCTGGAAACACCATATATTTT. Translating gives CASSPPGGSGNTIYF. Based on the CDR3 plus reference TRBV7-9 and TRBJ1-3, the full variable domain is DTGVSQNPRHKITKRGQNVTFRCDPISEHNRLYWYRQTLGQGPEFLTYFQNEAQLEKSRLLSDRFSAERPKGSFSTLEIQRTEQGDSAMYLCASSPPGGSGNTIYFGEGSWLTVV.

The V call is TRBV11-2, the J call TRBJ1-5; no clear D. The CDR3 covers 15 residues. Trimming removed 1 base from V and 0 bases from J, with 7 bases in between. Germline loops: CDR1 SGHAT, CDR2 FQNNGV. CDR3 amino acids: CASSLGYYSNQPQHF. In DNA, the CDR3 is TGTGCCAGCAGCTTAGGGTATTATAGCAATCAGCCCCAGCATTTT. The full variable domain, rest sourced from reference TRBV11-2 and TRBJ1-5, is EAGVAQSPRYKIIEKRQSVAFWCNPISGHATLYWYQQILGQGPKLLIQFQNNGVVDDSQLPKDRFSAERLKGVDSTLKIQPAKLEDSAVYLCASSLGYYSNQPQHFGDGTRLSIL.

In its sample, this clone was seen once. This chain connects TRBV28 to TRBJ2-7; possibly TRBD2 for D (5 bases). CDR3 length: 13 amino acids. CDR1 and CDR2 from the germline V gene are MDHEN and SYDVKM. V lost 6 bases to trimming and J lost 1 base, with 10 bases between them. The CDR3 region has the DNA TGTGCCAGCAGCCCCGCGGGTTCCTACGAGCAGTACTTC. It is translated as CASSPAGSYEQYF.

The V gene is TRBV28, the J gene TRBJ2-7, with 9 bases fitting TRBD1. CDR1 MDHEN and CDR2 SYDVKM come from the germline V gene. The CDR3 sequence is 16 residues long. The junction had 10 bases not matched to a gene; V was cut back by 1 base and J by 6 bases. The CDR3 loop reads CASSLSDRGLWSEQYF. For the CDR3, the DNA is TGTGCCAGCAGTTTATCGGACAGGGGCCTTTGGAGCGAGCAGTACTTC.

The CDR3 DNA sequence: TGTGCCAGCAGCGCCGCTGGGGGGCTGGAGACCCAGTACTTC. Encoded protein: CASSAAGGLETQYF. The J gene is TRBJ2-5, the V gene TRBV9; D may correspond to TRBD1 or TRBD2 (6 bases each). V gave up 3 bases and J gave up 5 bases, with 14 bases separating them. The germline V gene encodes CDR1 SGDLS and CDR2 YYNGEE. CDR3 length: 14 residues.

CDR3 region: CASSLTKGSSEQYF. The CDR3 DNA is TGTGCCAGCAGCCTGACAAAGGGGAGCTCCGAGCAGTACTTC. The V and J genes are TRBV7-3 and TRBJ2-7, with D perhaps TRBD1 or TRBD2 (5 bases each). Germline lookup yields CDR1 SGHTA and CDR2 FQGTGA. V lost 5 bases to trimming and J lost 6 bases, with 17 bases between them. The CDR3 is 14 residues long.

The V and J genes are TRBV4-1 and TRBJ1-1; 7 nucleotides match TRBD1. V was clipped by 4 bases and J by 6 bases; unmatched bases: 8. Per the germline V gene, CDR1 is MGHRA and CDR2 is YSYEKL. The CDR3 covers 14 residues. The CDR3 coding sequence is TGCGCCAGCAGCCTTATGCAGGGGGGACCTGAAGCTTTCTTT. This translates into CASSLMQGGPEAFF.

The chain joins TRBV5-1 to TRBJ2-7; 7 nucleotides agree with TRBD1. With 8 bases clipped from V and 6 bases from J, the junction kept 5 bases outside the gene matches. Germline V gene lookup returns CDR1 SGHRS and CDR2 YFSETQ. The length of the CDR3 is 11 residues. CDR3 nucleotides: TGCGCCAGTCGCACAGGGGCCGAGCAGTACTTC. Its protein is CASRTGAEQYF.

The CDR3 DNA sequence: TGTGCCAGCAGTTTAGTTTCCGGGAGTACTGAAGCTTTCTTT. Translated: CASSLVSGSTEAFF. This chain connects TRBV27 to TRBJ1-1, with no clear D. Germline assignment: CDR1 MNHEY and CDR2 SMNVEV (reference sequence). V lost 2 bases and J 5 bases, leaving 12 bases between the germline ends. The CDR3 has 14 residues.

The V and J genes are TRBV28 and TRBJ1-5; D gene unclear. Germline V gene lookup returns CDR1 MDHEN and CDR2 SYDVKM. V lost 6 bases and J 8 bases, leaving 8 bases between the germline ends. The CDR3 has 11 residues. CDR3 in amino acids: CASSSSKPQHF. The CDR3 bases are TGTGCCAGCAGCTCGTCGAAGCCCCAGCATTTT.

This rearrangement joins TRBV6-5 to TRBJ1-2; no firm D call. V gave up 0 bases and J gave up 4 bases, with 15 bases separating them. This CDR3 has 16 residues. In germline, CDR1 is MNHEY, CDR2 SVGAGI. The CDR3 coding sequence is TGTGCCAGCAGTTACTCCCAGACCGCAGAGGGCTATGGCTACACCTTC. This encodes CASSYSQTAEGYGYTF.

The chain carries TRBV5-6 and TRBJ2-5, with D possibly TRBD2 on 5 matching bases. The V gene lost 0 bases and the J gene lost 2 bases, with 8 bases spanning the gap. Germline CDR1 SGHDT, CDR2 YYEEEE. The CDR3 totals 14 residues. Here the CDR3 DNA reads TGTGCCAGCAGCTTGGAAGGACTTCAAGAGACCCAGTACTTC. Translation: CASSLEGLQETQYF.

This sequence joins TRBV2 and TRBJ1-5; 8 bases fit TRBD1. Germline V gives CDR1 SNHLY, CDR2 FYNNEI. The CDR3 spans 16 residues. After removal of 5 bases from V and 0 bases from J, the junction contained 6 bases not matched to a gene. Written as DNA, the CDR3 is TGTGCCAGCAGTAACGGACAGGGTCATAGCAATCAGCCCCAGCATTTT. Its protein is CASSNGQGHSNQPQHF.

This clone was observed at least ten times. V gene TRBV7-9 combines with J gene TRBJ1-1; no firm D call. The germline V and J ends were trimmed by 6 bases and 0 bases, with 8 bases remaining between them. The V gene's germline CDR1 is SEHNR and CDR2 FQNEAQ (reference sequence). The CDR3 runs 13 residues. The CDR3 sequence: CASRPAVNTEAFF. The CDR3 coding sequence is TGTGCCAGCAGACCGGCTGTGAACACTGAAGCTTTCTTT.